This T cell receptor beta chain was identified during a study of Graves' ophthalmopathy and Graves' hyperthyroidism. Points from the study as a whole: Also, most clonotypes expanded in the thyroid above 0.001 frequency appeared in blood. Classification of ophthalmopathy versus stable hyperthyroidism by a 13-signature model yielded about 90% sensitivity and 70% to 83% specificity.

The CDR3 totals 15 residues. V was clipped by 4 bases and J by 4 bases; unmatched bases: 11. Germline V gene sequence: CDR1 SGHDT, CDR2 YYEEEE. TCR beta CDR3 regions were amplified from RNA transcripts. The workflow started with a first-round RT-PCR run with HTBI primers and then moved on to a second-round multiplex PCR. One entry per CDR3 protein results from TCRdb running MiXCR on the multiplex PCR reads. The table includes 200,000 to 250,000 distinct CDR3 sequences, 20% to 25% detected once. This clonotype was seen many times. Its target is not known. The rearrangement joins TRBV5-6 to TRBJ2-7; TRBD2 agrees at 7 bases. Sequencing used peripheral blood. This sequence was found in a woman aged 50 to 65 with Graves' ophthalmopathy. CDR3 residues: CASSLWGGRIYEQYF. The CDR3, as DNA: TGTGCCAGCAGCCTGTGGGGCGGGAGAATATACGAGCAGTACTTC.